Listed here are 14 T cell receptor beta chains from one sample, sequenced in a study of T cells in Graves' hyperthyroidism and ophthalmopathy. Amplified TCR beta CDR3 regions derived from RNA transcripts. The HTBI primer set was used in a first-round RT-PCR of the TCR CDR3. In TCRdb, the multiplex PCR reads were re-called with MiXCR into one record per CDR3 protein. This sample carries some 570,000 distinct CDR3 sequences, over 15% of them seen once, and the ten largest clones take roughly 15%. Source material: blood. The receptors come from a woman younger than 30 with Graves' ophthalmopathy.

The CDR3 spells CASSPPRGETGELFF. CDR3 DNA sequence: TGTGCCAGCTCACCACCGCGGGGGGAGACCGGGGAGCTGTTTTTT. This chain links TRBV18 with TRBJ2-2; 8 positions agree with TRBD2. The CDR3 length is 15 residues. V lost 0 bases to trimming and J lost 5 bases; unmatched junction nucleotides: 2. Germline CDR1 reads KGHSH; CDR2 reads LQKENI.

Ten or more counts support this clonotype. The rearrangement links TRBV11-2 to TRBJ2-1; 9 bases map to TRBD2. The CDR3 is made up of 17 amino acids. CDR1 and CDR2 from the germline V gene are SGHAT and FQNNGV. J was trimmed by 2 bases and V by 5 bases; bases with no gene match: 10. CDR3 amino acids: CASSPPRSGRAYNEQFF. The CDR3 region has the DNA TGTGCCAGCAGCCCACCTCGTAGCGGGAGAGCCTACAATGAGCAGTTCTTC.

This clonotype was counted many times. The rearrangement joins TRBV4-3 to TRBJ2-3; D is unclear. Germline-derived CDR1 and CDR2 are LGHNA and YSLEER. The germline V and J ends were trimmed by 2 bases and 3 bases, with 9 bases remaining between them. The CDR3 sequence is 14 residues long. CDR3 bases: TGCGCCAGCAGCCAATCGTCCGGAACAGATACGCAGTATTTT. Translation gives CASSQSSGTDTQYF.

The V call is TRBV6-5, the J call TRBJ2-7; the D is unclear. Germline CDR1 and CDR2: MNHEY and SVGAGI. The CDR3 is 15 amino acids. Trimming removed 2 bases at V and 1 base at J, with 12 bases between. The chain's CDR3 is CASSYPGQVSYEQYF. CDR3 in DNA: TGTGCCAGCAGTTACCCTGGGCAGGTATCCTACGAGCAGTACTTC.

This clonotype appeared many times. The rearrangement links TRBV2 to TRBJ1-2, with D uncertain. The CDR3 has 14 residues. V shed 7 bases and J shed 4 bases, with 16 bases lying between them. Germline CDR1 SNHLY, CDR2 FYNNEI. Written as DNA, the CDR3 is TGTGCCAGCACCCCGAGGTTTGGCCGCTATGGCTACACCTTC. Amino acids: CASTPRFGRYGYTF.

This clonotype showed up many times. The CDR3 reads CASSPTDPYGYTF. In nucleotides, the CDR3 is TGTGCCAGCAGTCCTACAGACCCCTATGGCTACACCTTC. The chain is built from TRBV28 and TRBJ1-2; D unresolved. The V and J ends lost 5 bases and 4 bases respectively, with 11 bases between them. CDR3 size: 13 residues. Per germline, CDR1 MDHEN and CDR2 SYDVKM.

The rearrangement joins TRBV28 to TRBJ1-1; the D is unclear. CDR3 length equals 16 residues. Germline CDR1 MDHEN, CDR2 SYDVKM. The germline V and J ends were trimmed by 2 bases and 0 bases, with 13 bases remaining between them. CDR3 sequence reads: CASSLRSYGMNTEAFF. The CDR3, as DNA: TGTGCCAGCAGTTTAAGGAGCTACGGGATGAACACTGAAGCTTTCTTT.

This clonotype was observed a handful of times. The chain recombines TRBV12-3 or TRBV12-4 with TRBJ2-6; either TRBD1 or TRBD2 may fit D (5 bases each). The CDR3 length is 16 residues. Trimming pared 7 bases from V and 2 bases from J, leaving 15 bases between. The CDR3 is CASTQGRGTGANVLTF. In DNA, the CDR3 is TGTGCCAGCACCCAGGGCCGGGGTACTGGGGCCAACGTCCTGACTTTC.

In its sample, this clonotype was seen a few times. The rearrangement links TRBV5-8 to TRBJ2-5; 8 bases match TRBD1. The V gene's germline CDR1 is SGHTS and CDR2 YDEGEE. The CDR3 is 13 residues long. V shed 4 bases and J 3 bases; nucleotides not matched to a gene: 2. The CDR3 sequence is CASSRGQEETQYF. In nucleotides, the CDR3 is TGTGCCAGCAGCCGGGGACAGGAAGAGACCCAGTACTTC. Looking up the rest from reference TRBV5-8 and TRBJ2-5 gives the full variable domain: EAGVTQSPTHLIKTRGQQATLRCSPISGHTSVYWYQQALGLGLQFLLWYDEGEERNRGNFPPRFSGRQFPNYSSELNVNALELEDSALYLCASSRGQEETQYFGPGTRLLVL.

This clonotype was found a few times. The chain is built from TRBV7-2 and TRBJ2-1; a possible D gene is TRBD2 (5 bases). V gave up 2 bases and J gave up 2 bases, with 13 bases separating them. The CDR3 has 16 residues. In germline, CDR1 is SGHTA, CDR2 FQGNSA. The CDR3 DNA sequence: TGTGCCAGCAGCTTATGGGGAGACCTACCCTACAATGAGCAGTTCTTC. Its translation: CASSLWGDLPYNEQFF.

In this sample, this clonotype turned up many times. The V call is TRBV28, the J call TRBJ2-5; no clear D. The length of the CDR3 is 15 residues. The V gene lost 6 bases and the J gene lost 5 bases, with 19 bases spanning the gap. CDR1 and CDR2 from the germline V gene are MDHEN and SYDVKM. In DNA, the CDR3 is TGTGCCAGCAGCCCTGAGACTTTCGACGGTGAGACCCAGTACTTC. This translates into CASSPETFDGETQYF.

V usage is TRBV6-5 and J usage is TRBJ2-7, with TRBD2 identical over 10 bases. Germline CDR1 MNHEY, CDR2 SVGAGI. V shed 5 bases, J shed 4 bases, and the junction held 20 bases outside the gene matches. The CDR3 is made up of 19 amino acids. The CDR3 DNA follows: TGTGCCAGCAGTCACCTCACCAGCGGGGGGGCCCCGGGGTTGTACGAGCAGTACTTC. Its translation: CASSHLTSGGAPGLYEQYF.

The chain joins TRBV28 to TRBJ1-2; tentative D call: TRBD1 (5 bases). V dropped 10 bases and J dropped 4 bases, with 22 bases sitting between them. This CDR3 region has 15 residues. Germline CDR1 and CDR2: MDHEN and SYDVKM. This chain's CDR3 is CATFPDSHLVYGYTF. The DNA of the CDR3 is TGTGCCACCTTTCCAGACAGCCACCTTGTCTATGGCTACACCTTC.

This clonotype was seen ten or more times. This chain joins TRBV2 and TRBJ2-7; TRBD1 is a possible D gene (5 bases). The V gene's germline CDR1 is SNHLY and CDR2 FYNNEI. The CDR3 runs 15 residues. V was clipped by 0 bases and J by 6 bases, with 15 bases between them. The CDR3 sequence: CASSEAARALSEQYF. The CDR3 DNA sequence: TGTGCCAGCAGTGAAGCGGCCAGGGCGTTAAGCGAGCAGTACTTC.